The clone carrying this T cell receptor beta chain has just one count. These data are taken from a study of cytomegalovirus exposure and HLA in healthy donors. A multiplex PCR was run with 60 Vbeta primers and 13 Jbeta primers. The data were produced by immunoSEQ multiplex PCR, yet TCRdb's version contains in-frame clones alone and is incomplete. The table lists about 240,000 clones, roughly 81% of them singletons. The specimen sequenced was PBMCs. This TCR derives from a girl aged 2 to 9 in good health and CMV-seronegative.

DNA of the CDR3: TGCGCCAGCAGCCCCGGACAGGGGGTGAACACTGAAGCTTTCTTT. It yields the protein CASSPGQGVNTEAFF. This rearrangement joins TRBV4-1 to TRBJ1-1, with TRBD1 matching 10 bases. Germline CDR1 is MGHRA and CDR2 is YSYEKL. The CDR3 has 15 amino acids. V shed 4 bases and J 0 bases; nucleotides not matched to a gene: 2.